This T cell receptor beta chain is drawn from a study of naive and memory T cell subsets. Whole-study findings and limits: Possibly reflecting memory cells re-expressing CD45RA, a few larger clonotypes occurred in naive repertoires, especially CD8.

This clonotype was recorded a few times. Its antigen is currently unknown. CDR1 is SGHNT, CDR2 YYREEE, per germline (reference sequence). V was shortened by 0 bases and J by 3 bases, with 11 bases between the two germline ends. The CDR3 is made up of 15 amino acids. The beta constant-region primer was an equimolar mix of two oligonucleotides covering TRBC1 and TRBC2. Four rounds of PCR amplified the ligated cDNA using nested alpha and beta constant-region primers plus SP2. TCRdb ran MiXCR on the UMI-ligation and nested PCR reads and lists one entry per CDR3 protein. Here the sample spans about 150,000 distinct CDR3 sequences, 22% being singletons.

Sequenced input: naive CD4+ T cells from blood. This TCR derives from a human donor in good health. The V call is TRBV5-4, the J call TRBJ2-3, with D perhaps TRBD2 (5 bases). In DNA, the CDR3 is TGTGCCAGCAGCTTGGCGGTAGCGCGGACAGATACGCAGTATTTT. Translating it yields CASSLAVARTDTQYF.